The present T cell receptor beta chain was sequenced within a study of shared clonotypes between healthy human individuals. Study outcomes and limitations: Investigators collected only blood, and repertoires in tissues likely differ.

Turning to this clone: Its antigen is currently unknown.

Trimming took 0 bases from V and 10 from J, leaving 5 bases between them. Per the germline V gene, CDR1 is MNHNS and CDR2 is SASEGT. The CDR3 sequence is 11 residues long. Sequenced by immunoSEQ multiplex PCR; TCRdb stores in-frame clones only, minus some. The table has more than 1.2 million clones, about 98.5% seen once. This clonotype was sampled from a man aged 25 to 40 in good health. The chain recombines TRBV6-1 with TRBJ2-3; possibly TRBD2 for D (5 bases). The sample taken for sequencing was naive CD4+ T cells sorted from blood. The sample's subset: CD45RA+ positively selected. The CDR3 DNA is TGTGCCAGCAGTGAAGCTAGCGCGCAGTATTTT. Amino acids: CASSEASAQYF.